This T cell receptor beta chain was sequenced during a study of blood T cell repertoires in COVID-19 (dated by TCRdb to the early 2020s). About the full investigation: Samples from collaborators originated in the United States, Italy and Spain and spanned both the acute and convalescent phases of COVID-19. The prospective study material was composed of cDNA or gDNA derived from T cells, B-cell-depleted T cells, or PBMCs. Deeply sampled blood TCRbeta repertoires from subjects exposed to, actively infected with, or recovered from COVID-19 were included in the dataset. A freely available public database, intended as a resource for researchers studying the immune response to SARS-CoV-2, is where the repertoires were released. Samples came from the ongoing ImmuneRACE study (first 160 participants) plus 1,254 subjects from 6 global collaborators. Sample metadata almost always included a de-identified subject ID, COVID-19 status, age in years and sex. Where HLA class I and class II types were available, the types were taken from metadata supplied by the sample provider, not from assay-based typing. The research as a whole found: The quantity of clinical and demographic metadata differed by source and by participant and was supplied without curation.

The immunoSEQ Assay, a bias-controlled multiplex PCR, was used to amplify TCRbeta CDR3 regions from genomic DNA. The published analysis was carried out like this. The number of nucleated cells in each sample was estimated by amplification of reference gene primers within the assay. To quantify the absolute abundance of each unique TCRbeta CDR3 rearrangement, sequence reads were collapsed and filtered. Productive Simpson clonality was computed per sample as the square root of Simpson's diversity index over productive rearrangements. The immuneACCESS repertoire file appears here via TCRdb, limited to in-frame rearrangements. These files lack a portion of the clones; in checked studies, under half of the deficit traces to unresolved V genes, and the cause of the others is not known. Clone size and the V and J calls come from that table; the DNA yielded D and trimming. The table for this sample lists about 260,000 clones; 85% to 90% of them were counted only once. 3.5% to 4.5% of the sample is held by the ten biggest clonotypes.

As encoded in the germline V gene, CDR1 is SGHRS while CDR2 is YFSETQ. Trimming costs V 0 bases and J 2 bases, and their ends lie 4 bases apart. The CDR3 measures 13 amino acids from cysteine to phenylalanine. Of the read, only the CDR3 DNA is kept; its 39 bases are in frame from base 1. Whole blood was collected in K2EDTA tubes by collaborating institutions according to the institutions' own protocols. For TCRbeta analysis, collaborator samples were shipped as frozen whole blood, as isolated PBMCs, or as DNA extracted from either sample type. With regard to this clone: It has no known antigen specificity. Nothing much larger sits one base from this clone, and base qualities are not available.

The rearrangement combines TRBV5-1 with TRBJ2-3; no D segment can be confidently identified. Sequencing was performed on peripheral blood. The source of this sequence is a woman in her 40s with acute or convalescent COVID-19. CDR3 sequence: CASSLVYTDTQYF. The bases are TGCGCCAGCAGCTTGGTTTACACAGATACGCAGTATTTT.